The next 21 T cell receptor beta chains were all read from a single sample in a study of OX40 agonist ivuxolimab in advanced cancers. Sequencing used immunoSEQ multiplex PCR; TCRdb keeps in-frame clones, though not all of them. There are 35,000 or so clones in the sample; 70% to 85% occur only once, and over 15% lies in the top ten. This specimen was CD4+ or CD8+ T cells sorted from blood, taken in a trial of the OX40 agonist ivuxolimab. The receptors derive from an adult with an advanced solid tumor such as melanoma, head and neck, liver or kidney cancer.

J is TRBJ2-7 and V is TRBV28; TRBD1 agrees at 7 bases. V lost 7 bases to trimming and J lost 2 bases; unmatched junction nucleotides: 11. Germline V gene lookup returns CDR1 MDHEN and CDR2 SYDVKM. The CDR3 covers 15 residues. CDR3 protein: CASTQTGDITYEQYF. CDR3 in DNA: TGTGCCAGCACCCAAACAGGGGACATAACCTACGAGCAGTACTTC.

The gene calls are TRBV4-2 and TRBJ2-1, with 13 bases fitting TRBD2. Germline V gives CDR1 LGHNA, CDR2 YNFKEQ. The junction had 2 bases not matched to a gene; V was cut back by 1 base and J by 8 bases. The CDR3 extends over 15 amino acids. The CDR3 is CASSQGLAGGHEQFF. In DNA form, the CDR3 reads TGTGCCAGCAGCCAAGGACTAGCGGGAGGCCATGAGCAGTTCTTC.

The V call is TRBV6-1, the J call TRBJ2-2, with D tentatively TRBD2 (6 bases). The germline gives CDR1 MNHNS, CDR2 SASEGT. The CDR3 consists of 13 residues. Trimming stripped 8 bases from V and 4 bases from J, with 11 bases between. This CDR3 is CASPGVGTGELFF. DNA for the CDR3: TGTGCCAGCCCGGGGGTCGGCACCGGGGAGCTGTTTTTT.

The chain links TRBV7-8 to TRBJ2-3, with D possibly matching TRBD2 (6 bases). Germline V lookup: CDR1 SGHVS, CDR2 FQNEAQ. The V end lost 3 bases, the J end lost 2 bases, and 12 bases lay between the germline ends. The CDR3 covers 15 residues. For the CDR3, the DNA is TGTGCCAGCAGCTTCCCAGGGAGGATCACAGATACGCAGTATTTT. Its protein product is CASSFPGRITDTQYF.

V is TRBV7-9 and J is TRBJ1-3, with TRBD1 identical over 10 bases. Losses at the gene ends were 5 bases for V and 5 bases for J; bases not matched to a gene: 6. This CDR3 is built from 15 residues. Germline V gene data show CDR1 as SEHNR and CDR2 as FQNEAQ (reference sequence). The CDR3 DNA reads as TGTGCCAGCAGCCTCAGGGACAGGGGTAGAAACACCATATATTTT. The encoded protein is CASSLRDRGRNTIYF.

This sequence joins TRBV7-8 and TRBJ2-7; TRBD2 matches 16 bases. The germline gives CDR1 SGHVS, CDR2 FQNEAQ. Trimming took 4 bases from V and 2 from J; bases not matched to a gene: 14. The CDR3 is 20 residues long. For the CDR3, the DNA is TGTGCCAGCAGCTACGACGACTTTGGGACTAGCGGGGGGGACCCCTACGAGCAGTACTTC. Translation: CASSYDDFGTSGGDPYEQYF.

The chain recombines TRBV7-9 with TRBJ1-1, with TRBD1 matching over 8 bases. V shed 2 bases, J shed 4 bases, and the junction held 6 bases outside the gene matches. Germline V CDR1 and CDR2: SEHNR, FQNEAQ (reference sequence). This CDR3 has 15 residues. CDR3 sequence: CASSLSGTGGTEAFF. In nucleotides, the CDR3 is TGTGCCAGCAGCTTATCGGGGACAGGTGGCACTGAAGCTTTCTTT.

The rearrangement uses TRBV2 and TRBJ1-1, with a weak D call TRBD1 (5 bases). The CDR3 loop spans 15 amino acids. Germline CDR1 SNHLY, CDR2 FYNNEI. The V gene lost 5 bases and the J gene lost 1 base, with 14 bases spanning the gap. For the CDR3, the DNA is TGTGCCAGCAGTCTCATGACAGTCCCGAACACTGAAGCTTTCTTT. Translation gives CASSLMTVPNTEAFF. The variable domain in full, with the rest retrieved from reference TRBV2 and TRBJ1-1, is EPEVTQTPSHQVTQMGQEVILRCVPISNHLYFYWYRQILGQKVEFLVSFYNNEISEKSEIFDDQFSVERPDGSNFTLKIRSTKLEDSAMYFCASSLMTVPNTEAFFGQGTRLTVV.

This clone is medium-sized. The J gene is TRBJ2-3, the V gene TRBV21-1. TRBV21-1 represents a pseudogene. The CDR3 has 15 residues. The chain's CDR3 is CASSNWGFLADTQYF. As DNA, the CDR3 is TGTGCCAGCAGCAATTGGGGGTTTTTGGCAGATACGCAGTATTTT.

The chain uses TRBV9 and TRBJ2-2; D is possibly TRBD1 (6 bases). Deletions cut 0 bases from V and 7 bases from J, with 19 bases between. CDR3 length equals 17 residues. Germline V lookup: CDR1 SGDLS, CDR2 YYNGEE. The CDR3 protein is CASSVGRTERIGGELFF. CDR3 nucleotides: TGTGCCAGCAGCGTAGGAAGGACAGAGAGGATCGGCGGGGAGCTGTTTTTT.

CDR3 sequence reads: CATSTGGIEAFF. Here the CDR3 DNA reads TGTGCCACCTCGACAGGGGGCATTGAGGCTTTCTTT. This sequence joins TRBV6-6 and TRBJ1-1; TRBD1 matches 10 bases. The trim removed 10 bases at V and 11 bases at J, leaving 10 bases unmatched. Germline-derived CDR1 and CDR2 are MNHNY and SVGAGI (reference sequence). This CDR3 is built from 12 residues.

J is TRBJ2-3 and V is TRBV18; 8 bases agree with TRBD1. Germline V gene sequence: CDR1 KGHSH, CDR2 LQKENI. The CDR3 totals 17 residues. With 2 bases clipped from V and 0 bases from J, the junction kept 7 bases outside the gene matches. The CDR3 sequence: CASSPGTGTGSTDTQYF. In nucleotides, the CDR3 is TGTGCCAGCTCACCAGGGACCGGGACAGGTAGCACAGATACGCAGTATTTT.

The chain carries TRBV15 and TRBJ2-3; D unresolved. The germline V gene encodes CDR1 LNHNV and CDR2 YYDKDF (reference sequence). V lost 1 base and J lost 7, with 6 bases in between. CDR3 length: 12 residues. CDR3 coding DNA: TGTGCCACCAGCAGAGGATCCCATACGCAGTATTTT. Residues: CATSRGSHTQYF.

The V and J genes are TRBV5-6 and TRBJ2-1; D is ambiguous. The V and J ends lost 4 bases and 0 bases respectively, with 11 bases between them. There are 15 residues in the CDR3. Germline V gene lookup returns CDR1 SGHDT and CDR2 YYEEEE. As DNA, the CDR3 is TGTGCCAGCAGCCCCTCCCCAAGCTCCTACAATGAGCAGTTCTTC. It specifies CASSPSPSSYNEQFF. Looking up the rest from reference TRBV5-6 and TRBJ2-1 gives the full variable domain: DAGVTQSPTHLIKTRGQQVTLRCSPKSGHDTVSWYQQALGQGPQFIFQYYEEEERQRGNFPDRFSGHQFPNYSSELNVNALLLGDSALYLCASSPSPSSYNEQFFGPGTRLTVL.

The rearrangement links TRBV5-6 to TRBJ2-7; either TRBD1 or TRBD2 may supply D (5 bases each). Germline assignment: CDR1 SGHDT and CDR2 YYEEEE. Trimming left V 4 bases short and J 2 bases short, with 16 bases between. The CDR3 sequence is 15 residues long. The CDR3 DNA sequence: TGTGCCAGCAGCCTCCTCCCCGGGACCGCCTACGAGCAGTACTTC. It translates to CASSLLPGTAYEQYF.

The chain joins TRBV27 to TRBJ1-5; the D is unclear. In germline, CDR1 is MNHEY, CDR2 SMNVEV (reference sequence). There are 15 residues in the CDR3. V lost 5 bases and J 4 bases, leaving 15 bases between the germline ends. CDR3 in DNA: TGTGCCAGCAGTCAACATCTGCTGGGGAATCAGCCCCAGCATTTT. This translates into CASSQHLLGNQPQHF.

The chain recombines TRBV11-3 with TRBJ2-1; 8 nucleotides match TRBD2. The CDR3 runs 16 residues. With 0 bases clipped from V and 2 bases from J, the junction kept 3 bases outside the gene matches. CDR1 is SGHNT and CDR2 is YENEEA in the germline V gene. The CDR3 DNA reads TGTGCCAGCAGCTTAGATTTTAGCGGGACCTACAATGAGCAGTTCTTC. It translates to CASSLDFSGTYNEQFF.

The DNA of the CDR3 is TGTGCCAGCAGCTTCCTCGGGGGGTCCACAGATACGCAGTATTTT. As protein: CASSFLGGSTDTQYF. This chain links TRBV13 with TRBJ2-3; 7 nucleotides line up with TRBD2. Per the germline V gene, CDR1 is PRHDT and CDR2 is FYEKMQ (reference sequence). Trimming at V came to 3 bases and at J to 2 bases, leaving 5 bases not matched to a gene. This CDR3 has 15 amino acids.

This sequence joins TRBV7-3 and TRBJ1-1, with TRBD1 matching 9 bases. The CDR3 extends over 14 amino acids. Germline V gives CDR1 SGHTA, CDR2 FQGTGA. With 5 bases clipped from V and 6 bases from J, the junction kept 7 bases outside the gene matches. The CDR3, as DNA: TGTGCCAGCAGCCAGACAGGGGGAGCGGCTGAAGCTTTCTTT. Protein product: CASSQTGGAAEAFF.

In regard to this clone: The identical CDR3 is also encoded by other nucleotide sequences in the sample. This chain joins TRBV6-5 and TRBJ1-1, with D perhaps TRBD1 (5 bases). This CDR3 spans 13 amino acids. From germline, CDR1 is MNHEY and CDR2 SVGAGI. Trimming took 0 bases from V and 7 from J, leaving 9 bases between them. The CDR3 region has the DNA TGTGCCAGCAGTTACTCCCCCAGGGTTGAAGCTTTCTTT. Encoded protein: CASSYSPRVEAFF.

This CDR3 reads CASSVPGTGMDKETQYF. The CDR3 region has the DNA TGTGCCAGCAGCGTTCCCGGGACAGGGATGGATAAAGAGACCCAGTACTTC. V gene TRBV9 combines with J gene TRBJ2-5, with TRBD1 matching over 9 bases. The CDR3 has 17 amino acids. Germline CDR1 SGDLS, CDR2 YYNGEE. V trimming: 2 bases; J trimming: 3 bases; junction bases outside the gene matches: 11.